This T cell receptor (beta chain) is from a study of cytomegalovirus exposure and HLA in healthy donors. Overall study findings and caveats: Researchers reported in a later analysis that a missense DCLRE1C variant was tied to TCR beta V- and J-gene trimming. Earlier analysis yielded a pattern in which most TCR beta V segments were productive about 90% or about 30% of the time.

The length of the CDR3 is 11 residues. From germline, CDR1 is SGHTA and CDR2 FQGNSA. The V segment lost 3 bases and the J segment 9 bases; nucleotides outside the gene matches: 1. On this clone: Its matching antigen is unknown.

PCR primers comprised 60 Vbeta and 13 Jbeta primers. Using immunoSEQ multiplex PCR, the repertoire was profiled, and TCRdb retains in-frame clones only, with some absent. There are about 130,000 clones in the sample; 77% occur only once, and under 5% lies in the top ten. The source of this sequence is a male donor in good health and CMV-seropositive. The gene calls are TRBV7-2 and TRBJ1-1, with 7 bases identical to TRBD1. Sequenced sample: PBMCs. In DNA, the CDR3 is TGTGCCAGCAGCTTGAGGGGGCAAGCTTTCTTT. Protein sequence: CASSLRGQAFF.